The rows below give T cell receptor beta chains drawn from one sample of a study of early T cells in non-severe SARS-CoV-2 infection. TCRdb reanalysed the 5' RACE reads using MiXCR and keeps one entry per CDR3 protein. The sample lists 35,000 to 45,000 distinct CDR3 sequences, 12% occurring once. Sequenced sample: whole blood. These receptors were taken from an adult who was a healthcare worker with PCR-confirmed SARS-CoV-2 infection or an uninfected control (not recorded which). The CDR3 runs from the conserved cysteine through the conserved F or W. The order of the fields is V gene, J gene, D gene, clone size, CDR3 protein, CDR3 DNA. D genes are given only for firm matches. Expanded clones get a size class; other rows say once, few or many, or leave the size out.

>TRBV3-1|TRBJ1-1|-|few
CASRLTENTEAFF
TGTGCCAGCAGGCTTACGGAGAACACTGAAGCTTTCTTT
>TRBV14|TRBJ2-1|-|many
CASSRTRASSNNEQFF
TGTGCCAGCAGCCGAACCAGGGCTAGCAGTAACAATGAGCAGTTCTTC
>TRBV6-5|TRBJ2-5|TRBD2|-
CASSLVAGAVETQYF
TGTGCCAGCAGCCTAGTAGCGGGAGCTGTGGAGACCCAGTACTTC
>TRBV6-6|TRBJ1-1|TRBD1|-
CASSTDRGSTEAFF
TGTGCCAGCAGCACGGACAGGGGGTCCACTGAAGCTTTCTTT
>TRBV15|TRBJ2-2|-|-
CATSRVGADTGELFF
TGTGCCACCAGCAGAGTGGGAGCAGACACCGGGGAGCTGTTTTTT
>TRBV6-2/TRBV6-3|TRBJ2-2|-|many
CASSYSNTGELFF
TGTGCCAGCAGTTACTCTAACACCGGGGAGCTGTTTTTT
>TRBV10-3|TRBJ1-3|-|many
CAIVQAPDSGNTIYF
TGTGCCATCGTCCAGGCCCCGGACTCTGGAAACACCATATATTTT
>TRBV5-1|TRBJ1-2|TRBD1|-
CASKGGTGGRGYTF
TGCGCCAGCAAAGGCGGGACAGGGGGCCGTGGCTACACCTTC
>TRBV30|TRBJ1-2|-|-
CAWSVRGPYGYTF
TGTGCCTGGAGTGTTCGGGGCCCCTATGGCTACACCTTC
>TRBV27|TRBJ2-7|TRBD1|many
CASSSRDRGNEQYF
TGTGCCAGCAGTTCCCGGGACAGGGGGAACGAGCAGTACTTC
>TRBV7-2|TRBJ2-3|TRBD2|-
CASGRLATSTDTQYF
TGTGCCAGCGGGAGACTAGCGACTAGCACAGATACGCAGTATTTT
>TRBV29-1|TRBJ1-1|-|-
CSVERGGTEAFF
TGCAGCGTTGAGCGGGGAGGCACTGAAGCTTTCTTT
>TRBV20-1|TRBJ2-3|-|many
CSARGESTDTQYF
TGCAGTGCTAGAGGGGAGAGCACAGATACGCAGTATTTT
>TRBV5-6|TRBJ1-2|TRBD1|many
CASSQMTGDYGYTF
TGTGCCAGCAGCCAAATGACAGGGGACTATGGCTACACCTTC
>TRBV4-3|TRBJ1-5|-|many
CASSQEGGRNQPQHF
TGCGCCAGCAGCCAAGAGGGAGGGCGAAATCAGCCCCAGCATTTT
>TRBV6-1|TRBJ2-3|-|few
CASSEDGRGRYTDTQYF
TGTGCCAGCAGTGAAGACGGGAGGGGGCGTTATACAGATACGCAGTATTTT
>TRBV29-1|TRBJ2-7|-|few
CSVEVLALAGEQYF
TGCAGCGTTGAAGTTCTGGCACTAGCTGGGGAGCAGTACTTC
>TRBV5-4|TRBJ1-2|-|many
CASSLTGLYGYTF
TGTGCCAGCAGCTTGACGGGGCTCTATGGCTACACCTTC
>TRBV9|TRBJ1-1|-|-
CASSVVLGVVAEAFF
TGTGCCAGCAGCGTAGTGCTTGGGGTTGTCGCTGAAGCTTTCTTT
>TRBV5-6|TRBJ2-5|TRBD2|few
CASSLGPSGGRRETQYF
TGTGCCAGCAGCTTGGGGCCTAGCGGGGGCCGGAGGGAGACCCAGTACTTC
>TRBV5-1|TRBJ1-2|TRBD1|-
CASSLEGAGDYGYTF
TGCGCCAGCAGCTTGGAGGGGGCCGGAGACTATGGCTACACCTTC
>TRBV18|TRBJ1-1|-|-
CASSQGLGSSNTEAFF
TGTGCCAGCTCACAGGGTCTCGGGAGTAGTAACACTGAAGCTTTCTTT
>TRBV20-1|TRBJ2-1|TRBD2|many
CSARVVGLVNNEQFF
TGCAGTGCTAGAGTAGTGGGACTAGTTAACAATGAGCAGTTCTTC
>TRBV4-3|TRBJ1-1|-|many
CASSQLGREAFF
TGCGCCAGCAGCCAACTCGGCAGGGAAGCTTTCTTT
>TRBV6-6|TRBJ1-1|-|few
CASTPTGLNTEAFF
TGTGCCAGCACCCCGACGGGGCTGAACACTGAAGCTTTCTTT
>TRBV4-3|TRBJ1-1|-|-
CASSQNRVPLEAFF
TGCGCCAGCAGCCAGAACAGGGTCCCCCTTGAAGCTTTCTTT
>TRBV29-1|TRBJ2-3|TRBD2|many
CSVEPGGRTDTQYF
TGCAGCGTTGAACCGGGAGGACGCACAGATACGCAGTATTTT
>TRBV12-3/TRBV12-4|TRBJ1-3|TRBD1|many
CASSRQGFSGNTIYF
TGTGCCAGCAGCCGACAGGGATTCTCTGGAAACACCATATATTTT
>TRBV10-3|TRBJ2-2|TRBD1|many
CAIREGQGDRTGELFF
TGTGCCATCAGAGAAGGCCAGGGGGATAGAACCGGGGAGCTGTTTTTT
>TRBV7-9|TRBJ1-5|-|many
CASSLGVQPQHF
TGTGCCAGCAGCTTAGGGGTACAGCCCCAGCATTTT
>TRBV7-9|TRBJ2-1|-|-
CASSPRMGSTYNEQFF
TGTGCCAGCAGCCCCCGGATGGGTTCGACTTACAATGAGCAGTTCTTC
>TRBV4-1|TRBJ1-5|TRBD1|-
CASSQEPDRGGNQPQHF
TGCGCCAGCAGCCAGGAACCTGACAGGGGTGGAAATCAGCCCCAGCATTTT
>TRBV12-3/TRBV12-4|TRBJ2-5|-|-
CASSTRVGETQYF
TGTGCCAGCAGTACGAGGGTAGGAGAGACCCAGTACTTC
>TRBV7-9|TRBJ2-1|TRBD1|few
CASSWPTSGQGNNEQFF
TGTGCCAGCAGCTGGCCGACCTCGGGACAGGGAAACAATGAGCAGTTCTTC
>TRBV6-1|TRBJ2-3|-|many
CASSQPGGSPDTQYF
TGTGCCAGCAGCCAACCCGGAGGGTCCCCAGATACGCAGTATTTT
>TRBV10-3|TRBJ2-7|TRBD2|many
CAAGTSGASDEQYF
TGTGCCGCGGGGACTAGCGGGGCTTCAGACGAGCAGTACTTC
>TRBV7-2|TRBJ2-1|-|many
CASSLPGLYRNEQFF
TGTGCCAGCAGCCTCCCGGGACTTTACCGGAATGAGCAGTTCTTC
>TRBV24-1|TRBJ2-1|TRBD1|many
CATQTGSYNEQFF
TGTGCCACCCAGACAGGGTCCTACAATGAGCAGTTCTTC
>TRBV2|TRBJ2-1|-|-
CASSETRENNEQFF
TGTGCCAGCAGTGAGACTAGGGAAAACAATGAGCAGTTCTTC